Shown below are 7 T cell receptor beta chains from a single sample sequenced in a study of identical twins. TCRdb fed the 5' RACE reads into MiXCR, producing one record per CDR3 protein. The sample yields some 1,700,000 distinct CDR3 sequences, less than 40% seen once. The sequencing sample was made of cord blood. These receptors originate from a newborn girl in good health.

As DNA, the CDR3 is TGCAGTGCTAGACCCAAGCGGGGCTCCTACAATGAGCAGTTCTTC. Translated: CSARPKRGSYNEQFF. The J gene is TRBJ2-1, the V gene TRBV20-1, with TRBD2 matching over 7 bases. The V segment lost 2 bases and the J segment 0 bases; nucleotides outside the gene matches: 4. The CDR3 spans 15 residues. Germline CDR1 is DFQATT and CDR2 is SNEGSKA (reference sequence).

This clonotype was found a few times. The V and J genes are TRBV24-1 and TRBJ2-5; D is unclear. This CDR3 is 15 amino acids long. V lost 4 bases and J lost 5, with 16 bases in between. Germline V gene data show CDR1 as KGHDR and CDR2 as SFDVKD. CDR3 nucleotides: TGTGCCACCAGTGACTCGGGCCCCCCGACGGAGACCCAGTACTTC. Translated: CATSDSGPPTETQYF.

The chain joins TRBV6-6 to TRBJ2-3; a weak D match, TRBD2 (6 bases). This CDR3 contains 11 residues. Per germline, CDR1 MNHNY and CDR2 SVGAGI (reference sequence). V was clipped by 7 bases and J by 9 bases, with 11 bases between them. CDR3 bases: TGTGCCAGCACCCGGGACTTCACGCAGTATTTT. This gives the protein CASTRDFTQYF.

This clonotype was found many times. The V call is TRBV20-1, the J call TRBJ1-2, with no clear D. Per germline, CDR1 DFQATT and CDR2 SNEGSKA (reference sequence). This CDR3 is built from 9 residues. Deletions cut 3 bases from V and 8 bases from J, with 4 bases between. CDR3 sequence reads: CSASRGYTF. Here the CDR3 DNA reads TGCAGTGCTAGTAGGGGCTACACCTTC.

J is TRBJ2-7 and V is TRBV28; 10 bases map to TRBD1. This CDR3 region has 19 residues. Germline CDR1 is MDHEN and CDR2 is SYDVKM. The junction had 16 bases not matched to a gene; V was cut back by 2 bases and J by 3 bases. The CDR3 DNA sequence: TGTGCCAGCAGTTTACCCAGTCCTGAATCGGGACAGGGGAGCTACGAGCAGTACTTC. This encodes CASSLPSPESGQGSYEQYF.

This chain links TRBV27 with TRBJ2-1, with 10 nucleotides matching TRBD2. The CDR3 runs 17 residues. V dropped 5 bases and J dropped 10; count of bases not matched to a gene: 17. Germline V gene lookup returns CDR1 MNHEY and CDR2 SMNVEV (reference sequence). The CDR3: CASSPTTISGGTWEQFF. CDR3 coding DNA: TGTGCCAGCAGTCCGACCACGATTAGCGGGGGGACGTGGGAGCAGTTCTTC.

V usage is TRBV3-1 and J usage is TRBJ2-7; D is unclear. Deletions cut 1 base from V and 6 bases from J, with 10 bases between. CDR3 length: 13 residues. CDR1 is LGHDT, CDR2 YNNKEL, per germline (reference sequence). This CDR3 is CASSQARRFEQYF. In DNA form, the CDR3 reads TGTGCCAGCAGCCAAGCTCGGAGATTCGAGCAGTACTTC.